Sequencing of this T cell receptor beta chain was carried out in a study of CD8+ T cells in alopecia areata. Across the whole study: Percent affected scalp area, the SALT score, rated treated patients' severity.

Treatment indicated: oral pan-JAK inhibitor, 5-10 mg twice daily. Once RNA had been extracted, it was reverse transcribed into cDNA to act as the sequencing template. Assay used: immunoSEQ multiplex PCR; TCRdb lists only in-frame clones, some missing. Among some 180,000 clones listed, around 49% were seen once. In germline, CDR1 is PRHDT, CDR2 FYEKMQ (reference sequence). With 5 bases removed from V and 1 base from J, the gap between germline ends came to 9 bases. The CDR3 is made up of 13 amino acids. Sequencing was performed on CD8+ T cells sorted from blood, taken around week 54, from a patient treated with tofacitinib. This TCR was sampled from a human donor with alopecia areata. The rearrangement links TRBV13 to TRBJ2-7, with unresolved D. The CDR3 region has the DNA TGTGCCAGCAGCCCCGTAGGGTCCTACGAGCAGTACTTC. As protein: CASSPVGSYEQYF.